The text below deals with one TCR beta chain. Its binding antigen is unknown. No base quality information exists; no much larger clone differs at one position. This sample was taken from a study of a mutant IDH1 vaccine in newly diagnosed glioma (dated by TCRdb to about 2021). About the study as a whole: Vaccination started 4-6 weeks after radiotherapy alone, or was given together with temozolomide cycles in the groups whose treatment included chemotherapy. Visit V12 was the week-35 safety follow-up and visit V13 was the week-47 end of study. Prior to enrollment, standard therapy consisting of radiotherapy alone, temozolomide alone, or radiochemotherapy with temozolomide had been administered to patients, with the combination being received by most patients. Of the roughly 30 treated patients, around 62% were male and approximately 40% were female, and a mean age of 40.4 years was recorded. Longitudinal TCRB deep sequencing was done for some 26 treated patients, wherever samples were available for exploratory analyses. Peripheral blood was drawn at six visits: V03 (baseline), V05, V07, V10, V12 and V13. What the research found in general, with its limitations: The authors noted that analyses of patient blood samples could not be reproduced because of sample limitations. Across multiple MHC alleles, vaccine-induced immune responses were seen in around 94% of patients. Changes in the top peripheral T cell clonotypes picked up by TCRB sequencing did not appear to be linked to pseudoprogression. Availability determined which PBMC samples were chosen for TCRB deep sequencing.

The library was prepared using the immunoSEQ multiplex PCR assay. Following the manufacturer's protocol, the hsTCRB Kit was used to amplify rearranged TCR beta chain sequences. TCRB libraries were sequenced on an Illumina MiSeq. The paper's data handling went like this. The proprietary platform of the kit vendor was used for demultiplexing, trimming and gene mapping. TCRdb mirrors the immuneACCESS table, restricted to in-frame sequences. Some clones are absent from its copies; in checked studies, under half trace to an unresolved V gene, and the reason for the others is unknown. For V, J and clone size, that table is used; D and trimming come from the DNA. The sample includes 45,000 to 55,000 clones, with 76% observed a single time. Clones ranked in the top ten supply 9.5% to 15% of the sample. The time point label of this sample denotes: week 35, safety follow-up. Each vaccine dose, consisting of 300 ug of a 20-mer mutant IDH1 peptide in Montanide, was administered subcutaneously with topical imiquimod. Eight vaccinations were administered to patients in weeks 1, 3, 5, 7, 11, 15, 19 and 23, corresponding to visits V03 through V10. Newly diagnosed WHO grade 3 or 4 IDH1-mutant astrocytomas showing loss of nuclear ATRX were present in the donors. The samples were drawn from NOA16, a multicentre, single-arm, open-label phase I trial in Germany that tested a mutant IDH1 peptide vaccine in humans for the first time. Genomic DNA for TCRB sequencing was extracted from EDTA blood using the DNeasy Blood and Tissue Kit.

The germline V gene provides CDR1 SGHDT and CDR2 YYEEEE. From the cysteine through the phenylalanine, the CDR3 covers 15 amino acids. Of all the DNA, just the CDR3 is kept, 45 bases in frame from base 1. V lost 3 bases and J lost 5 bases, and the count of bases not matched to a germline gene is 7. This sequence was found in a man aged 35 to 55 with glioma. Here the sequenced sample was PBMCs, taken from a glioma patient whose treatment included an IDH1 peptide vaccine. The chain is made from TRBV5-6 and TRBJ1-5; 8 nucleotides in the junction match TRBD1. Read as DNA, the sequence is TGTGCCAGCAGCTATTCGGACAGGGCCGATCAGCCCCAGCATTTT. It encodes CASSYSDRADQPQHF.